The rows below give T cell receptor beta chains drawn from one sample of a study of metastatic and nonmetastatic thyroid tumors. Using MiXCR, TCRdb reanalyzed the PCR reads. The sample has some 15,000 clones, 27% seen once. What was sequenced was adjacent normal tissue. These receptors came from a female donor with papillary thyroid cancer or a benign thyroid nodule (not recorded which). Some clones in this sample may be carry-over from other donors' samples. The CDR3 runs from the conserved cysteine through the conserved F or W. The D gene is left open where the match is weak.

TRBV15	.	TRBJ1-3	CATSRSRGSGNTIYF
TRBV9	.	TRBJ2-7	CASSVVGSSYEQYF
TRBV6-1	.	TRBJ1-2	CASTTHSLANYGYTF
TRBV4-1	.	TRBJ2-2	CASSQEGAGNTGELFF
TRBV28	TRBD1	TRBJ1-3	CASSSRRGLGNTIYF
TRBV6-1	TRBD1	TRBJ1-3	CANSPQGAGGNTIYF
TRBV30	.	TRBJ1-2	CAWSVGLTYGYTF
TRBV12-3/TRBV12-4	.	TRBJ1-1	CASSLRGPDSYEAFF
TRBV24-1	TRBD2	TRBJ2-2	CATSADLAGATGELFF
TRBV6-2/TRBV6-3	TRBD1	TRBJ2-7	CASSLFGQGHEQYF
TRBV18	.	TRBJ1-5	CASSPRPASSNQPQHF
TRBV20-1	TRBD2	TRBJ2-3	CSASSGGSGDTQYF
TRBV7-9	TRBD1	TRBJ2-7	CASSLVPGGIEQYF
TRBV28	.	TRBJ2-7	CASSLDGSHSYEQYF
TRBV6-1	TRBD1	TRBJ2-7	CASSPGQVYEQYF
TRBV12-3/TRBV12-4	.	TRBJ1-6	CASSFQAPTVSNYNSPLHF
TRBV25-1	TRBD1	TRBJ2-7	CASAETGGYEQYF
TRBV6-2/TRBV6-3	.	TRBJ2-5	CASTITGFQETQYF
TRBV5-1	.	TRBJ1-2	CASSLNRLYGYTF
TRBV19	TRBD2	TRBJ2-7	CASSGPSSGGAREQYF
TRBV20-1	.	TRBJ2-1	CSARDLGGIGALHNEQFF
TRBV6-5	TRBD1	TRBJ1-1	CASIRKTGGYSEAFF
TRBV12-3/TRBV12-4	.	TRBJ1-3	CASKWGSGNTIYF
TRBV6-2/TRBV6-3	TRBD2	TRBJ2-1	CASSYAAGVGGEFF
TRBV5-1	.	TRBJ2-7	CAGSLVRVESEQYF
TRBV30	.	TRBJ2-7	CAWSSTTGEQYF
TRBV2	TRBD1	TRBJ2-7	CANRDSSYEQYF
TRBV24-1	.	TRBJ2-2	CATRGRLTGELFF
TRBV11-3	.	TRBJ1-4	CASSLETGAFATNEKLFF
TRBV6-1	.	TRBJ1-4	CASSVQGEKLFF
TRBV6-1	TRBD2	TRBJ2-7	CASNKALAGGRRGEQYF
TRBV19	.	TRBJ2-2	CASRGWGTTGELFF
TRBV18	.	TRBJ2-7	CASSQLPGPGNYEQYF
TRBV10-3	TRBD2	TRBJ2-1	CAISSPGLHHNEQFF
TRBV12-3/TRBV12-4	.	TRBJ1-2	CASRPSQGLGYGYTF
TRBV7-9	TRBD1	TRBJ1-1	CASTLRDSDTEAFF
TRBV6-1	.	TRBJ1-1	CASSESQGRTEAFF
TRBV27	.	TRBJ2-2	CAGSLRVPVGELFF
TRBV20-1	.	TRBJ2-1	CSARDPMGGPYNEQFF
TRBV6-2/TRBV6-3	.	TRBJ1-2	CASSYSFLYGYTF